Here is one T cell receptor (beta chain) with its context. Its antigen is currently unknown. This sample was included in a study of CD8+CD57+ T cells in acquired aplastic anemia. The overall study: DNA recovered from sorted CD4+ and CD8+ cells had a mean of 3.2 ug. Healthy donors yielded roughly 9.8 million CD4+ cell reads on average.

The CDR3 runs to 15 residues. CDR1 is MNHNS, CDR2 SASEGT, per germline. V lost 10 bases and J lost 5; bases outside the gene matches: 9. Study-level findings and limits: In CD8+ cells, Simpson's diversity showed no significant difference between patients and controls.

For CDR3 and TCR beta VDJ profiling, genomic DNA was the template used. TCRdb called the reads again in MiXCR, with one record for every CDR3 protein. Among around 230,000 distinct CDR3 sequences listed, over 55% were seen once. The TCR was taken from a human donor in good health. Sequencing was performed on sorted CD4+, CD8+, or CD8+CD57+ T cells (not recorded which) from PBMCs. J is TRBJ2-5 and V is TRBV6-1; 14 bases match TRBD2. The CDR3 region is CAIHGTSGGVETQYF. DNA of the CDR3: TGTGCCATCCACGGGACTAGCGGGGGAGTTGAGACCCAGTACTTC.